The 31 T cell receptor beta chains presented below share a single source sample, sequenced in a study of T cell repertoires in cytomegalovirus infection. Their antigen targets remain unknown. Via MiXCR, TCRdb re-called the reads, giving one row per CDR3 protein. The sample contains 900,000 to 950,000 distinct CDR3 sequences, around a third of which appear only once. The sample here was cultured CD8+ T cells from PBMCs, taken from culture after CMV antigen stimulation. The receptors originated from a human donor in good health (CMV status not recorded). Some clones in this sample may be carry-over from other donors' samples.

The chain couples TRBV9 to TRBJ2-3; TRBD1 matches at 9 bases. The CDR3 contains 18 residues. CDR1 is SGDLS and CDR2 is YYNGEE in the germline V gene. J gave up 0 bases and V 1 base, and 9 bases lay outside the gene matches. The CDR3 region is CASSVSLKQGASTDTQYF. DNA for the CDR3: TGTGCCAGCAGCGTATCCCTTAAACAGGGGGCTAGCACAGATACGCAGTATTTT.

The rearrangement joins TRBV4-3 to TRBJ2-1; 7 bases fit TRBD2. The CDR3 contains 16 residues. The germline gives CDR1 LGHNA, CDR2 YSLEER. The V gene end was trimmed by 3 bases and the J gene end by 1 base; junction bases not matched to a gene: 6. The CDR3 here is CASSQTLAVSYNEQFF. The CDR3 coding sequence is TGCGCCAGCAGCCAGACCCTAGCGGTGTCCTACAATGAGCAGTTCTTC.

The V call is TRBV6-1, the J call TRBJ1-1; tentative D call: TRBD1 (5 bases). With 2 bases removed from V and 7 bases from J, the gap between germline ends came to 11 bases. This CDR3 comprises 13 residues. Looked up from germline, CDR1 is MNHNS and CDR2 is SASEGT. As DNA, the CDR3 is TGTGCCAGCAGTGAACCCGGGGGGGGTGAAGCTTTCTTT. Its translation: CASSEPGGGEAFF.

This clonotype was counted between two and nine times. The gene calls are TRBV4-1 and TRBJ1-5; no clear D gene. V lost 2 bases, J lost 0 bases, and 11 bases lay in between. The CDR3 covers 16 residues. Germline CDR1 and CDR2: MGHRA and YSYEKL. CDR3 residues: CASSQFGSTSNQPQHF. The CDR3 DNA reads TGCGCCAGCAGCCAATTCGGGAGTACTAGCAATCAGCCCCAGCATTTT.

This clonotype was counted between two and nine times. The rearrangement joins TRBV12-3 or TRBV12-4 to TRBJ2-7; tentatively, D is TRBD1 (6 bases). Trimming shortened V by 6 bases and J by 1 base, and 22 bases separated the two germline ends. This CDR3 has 17 amino acids. The CDR3 DNA reads as TGTGCCAGCAGGGGACCCCGGGCAGGGGAATTGTCCTACGAGCAGTACTTC. Translation gives CASRGPRAGELSYEQYF.

The chain joins TRBV27 to TRBJ1-5; tentatively, D is TRBD1 (5 bases). Trimming pared 3 bases from V and 0 bases from J, leaving 12 bases between. The CDR3 loop spans 16 amino acids. CDR1 is MNHEY, CDR2 SMNVEV, per germline (reference sequence). CDR3 sequence: CASSLGGRDSNQPQHF. Written as DNA, the CDR3 is TGTGCCAGCAGTTTGGGGGGTAGGGATAGCAATCAGCCCCAGCATTTT.

This clonotype was detected many times. The chain uses TRBV12-3 or TRBV12-4 and TRBJ2-7; D could derive from TRBD1 or TRBD2 (5 bases each). V lost 4 bases and J lost 6, with 10 bases in between. This CDR3 region has 12 residues. For the CDR3, the DNA is TGTGCCAGCAGTTCAGGGACGATCGAGCAGTACTTC. It codes for CASSSGTIEQYF.

This clonotype was seen a few times. The chain combines TRBV2 with TRBJ2-1, with D hard to call. V was trimmed by 0 bases and J by 1 base, leaving 4 bases between them. This CDR3 contains 14 residues. Germline CDR1 is SNHLY and CDR2 is FYNNEI. CDR3 residues: CASSEADSYNEQFF. CDR3 nucleotides: TGTGCCAGCAGTGAAGCAGATTCCTACAATGAGCAGTTCTTC.

This clonotype was observed a handful of times. The chain is built from TRBV19 and TRBJ1-4; D is unclear. Trimming cost V 5 bases and J 8 bases, with 12 bases left between them. The germline gives CDR1 LNHDA, CDR2 SQIVND (reference sequence). The CDR3 spans 13 residues. The CDR3 region is CASSPVGPEKLFF. DNA of the CDR3: TGTGCCAGTAGTCCCGTCGGACCCGAAAAACTGTTTTTT.

This clonotype has only a few counts. This chain joins TRBV2 and TRBJ1-6, with D unresolved. The length of the CDR3 is 15 residues. V gave up 2 bases and J gave up 5 bases, with 10 bases separating them. Germline assignment: CDR1 SNHLY and CDR2 FYNNEI. As DNA, the CDR3 is TGTGCCAGCAGTGAATGGGTCACGGATAATTCACCCCTCCACTTT. Its translation is CASSEWVTDNSPLHF. The full variable domain, its missing parts supplied by reference TRBV2 and TRBJ1-6, is EPEVTQTPSHQVTQMGQEVILRCVPISNHLYFYWYRQILGQKVEFLVSFYNNEISEKSEIFDDQFSVERPDGSNFTLKIRSTKLEDSAMYFCASSEWVTDNSPLHFGNGTRLTVT.

This rearrangement joins TRBV7-6 to TRBJ2-1; 9 bases are a match to TRBD2. V dropped 6 bases and J dropped 7; count of bases not matched to a gene: 10. Germline V gives CDR1 SGHVS, CDR2 FNYEAQ. This CDR3 is built from 15 residues. DNA of the CDR3: TGTGCCAGCAGTCCAATAGCGGGGGAAGAGAATGAGCAGTTCTTC. This translates into CASSPIAGEENEQFF.

The chain couples TRBV27 to TRBJ2-2, with 8 bases fitting TRBD1. The CDR3 is 16 amino acids. CDR1 is MNHEY, CDR2 SMNVEV, per germline (reference sequence). The junction had 5 bases not matched to a gene; V was cut back by 5 bases and J by 0 bases. The CDR3 nucleotides read TGTGCCAGCAGTAACCCGGACAGGGCGAACACCGGGGAGCTGTTTTTT. This translates into CASSNPDRANTGELFF.

The chain recombines TRBV27 with TRBJ1-5; a possible D gene is TRBD1 (5 bases). Germline-derived CDR1 and CDR2 are MNHEY and SMNVEV (reference sequence). V lost 3 bases to trimming and J lost 4 bases, with 13 bases between them. This CDR3 has 15 residues. The CDR3 protein is CASSLRGMVNQPQHF. In DNA form, the CDR3 reads TGTGCCAGCAGTTTGCGGGGGATGGTTAATCAGCCCCAGCATTTT.

DNA of the CDR3: TGCAGTGCTACCCCCTACCGGGAATCTTCTAGGGCGTCGTACCAAGAGACCCAGTACTTC. Its translation: CSATPYRESSRASYQETQYF. The V gene is TRBV20-1, the J gene TRBJ2-5; D is possibly TRBD2 (5 bases). V dropped 4 bases and J dropped 0 bases, with 30 bases sitting between them. Germline V lookup: CDR1 DFQATT, CDR2 SNEGSKA (reference sequence). CDR3 length: 20 amino acids.

This clonotype was observed a few times. This chain joins TRBV4-1 and TRBJ1-2; TRBD1 is a possible D gene (5 bases). From germline, CDR1 is MGHRA and CDR2 YSYEKL. This CDR3 has 13 residues. Trimming removed 5 bases at V and 5 bases at J, with 12 bases between. This chain's CDR3 is CASSGTDTYGYTF. Here the CDR3 DNA reads TGCGCCAGCAGCGGAACGGACACTTATGGCTACACCTTC.

A few counts support this clonotype. The chain joins TRBV27 to TRBJ2-7; TRBD2 matches 11 bases. CDR1 MNHEY and CDR2 SMNVEV come from the germline V gene (reference sequence). The CDR3 sequence is 15 residues long. Losses at the gene ends were 8 bases for V and 5 bases for J; bases not matched to a gene: 11. The CDR3 spells CASSLSSGGSHEQYF. Here the CDR3 DNA reads TGTGCCAGCTCCTTATCTAGCGGGGGGTCTCACGAGCAGTACTTC.

The rearrangement uses TRBV7-9 and TRBJ1-1; perhaps TRBD1 as D (5 bases). This CDR3 has 15 amino acids. Germline lookup yields CDR1 SEHNR and CDR2 FQNEAQ (reference sequence). The V end was cut by 4 bases, the J end by 6 bases, with 18 bases between. The CDR3 protein is CASSSRTRLRAEAFF. DNA of the CDR3: TGTGCCAGCAGCTCGCGGACAAGGCTTAGAGCTGAAGCTTTCTTT. The full variable domain, completed using reference TRBV7-9 and TRBJ1-1, is DTGVSQNPRHKITKRGQNVTFRCDPISEHNRLYWYRQTLGQGPEFLTYFQNEAQLEKSRLLSDRFSAERPKGSFSTLEIQRTEQGDSAMYLCASSSRTRLRAEAFFGQGTRLTVV.

The genes are TRBV7-9 and TRBJ1-2, with D hard to call. The CDR3 consists of 13 residues. Germline V gene data show CDR1 as SEHNR and CDR2 as FQNEAQ (reference sequence). V lost 1 base, J lost 6 bases, and 9 bases lay in between. Here the CDR3 reads CASSLELVDGYTF. For the CDR3, the DNA is TGTGCCAGCAGCTTAGAATTGGTAGATGGCTACACCTTC.

This clonotype was seen just once. The chain uses TRBV2 and TRBJ2-7, with no clear D. V was clipped by 1 base and J by 1 base, with 11 bases between them. The CDR3 is 15 residues long. The germline CDR1 and CDR2 sequences are SNHLY and FYNNEI. CDR3 bases: TGTGCCAGCAGTGAAGGGCAGGCCCTTTCCTACGAGCAGTACTTC. It yields the protein CASSEGQALSYEQYF.

The gene calls are TRBV27 and TRBJ2-7, with 9 nucleotides matching TRBD2. The V segment lost 2 bases and the J segment 7 bases; nucleotides outside the gene matches: 6. CDR1 and CDR2 from the germline V gene are MNHEY and SMNVEV (reference sequence). The CDR3 length is 14 residues. CDR3 loop: CASSLGSSGVEQYF. DNA of the CDR3: TGTGCCAGCAGTTTAGGTTCTAGCGGGGTTGAGCAGTACTTC.

The chain combines TRBV12-5 with TRBJ1-5; D is ambiguous. Looked up from germline, CDR1 is LGHNT and CDR2 is FRNRAP. The CDR3 length is 13 residues. V was trimmed by 1 base and J by 7 bases, leaving 8 bases between them. The CDR3 here is CASGLEAGQPQHF. The CDR3, as DNA: TGTGCTAGTGGTTTGGAGGCAGGACAGCCCCAGCATTTT.

The chain carries TRBV6-2 or TRBV6-3 and TRBJ2-1; D is unclear. CDR3 length: 15 amino acids. V lost 5 bases, J lost 7 bases, and 18 bases lay in between. Germline CDR1 and CDR2: MNHEY and SVGEGT. The CDR3 here is CASSRGSQVGNEQFF. The CDR3 DNA follows: TGTGCCAGCAGTCGCGGCTCTCAGGTGGGAAATGAGCAGTTCTTC.

The V and J genes are TRBV3-1 and TRBJ1-1; a possible D gene is TRBD1 (6 bases). V lost 1 base, J lost 0 bases, and 6 bases lay in between. CDR1 and CDR2 from the germline V gene are LGHDT and YNNKEL (reference sequence). This CDR3 is 14 amino acids long. In DNA form, the CDR3 reads TGTGCCAGCAGCCAAGGGGACATGAACACTGAAGCTTTCTTT. Protein sequence: CASSQGDMNTEAFF.

The J gene is TRBJ2-1, the V gene TRBV6-2 or TRBV6-3; the match to TRBD2 covers 8 bases. Germline loops: CDR1 MNHEY, CDR2 SVGEGT. CDR3 length: 13 amino acids. V trimming: 10 bases; J trimming: 5 bases; junction bases outside the gene matches: 7. CDR3 region: CAISSGPHNEQFF. The CDR3 coding sequence is TGTGCCATATCTAGCGGGCCCCACAATGAGCAGTTCTTC.

This clonotype was found a few times. Here the CDR3 reads CASSTLQGANRKGTEAFF. The CDR3 coding sequence is TGTGCCAGCAGTACACTCCAGGGGGCCAATAGAAAAGGCACTGAAGCTTTCTTT. The V call is TRBV27, the J call TRBJ1-1; TRBD1 matches at 8 bases. Trimming at V came to 5 bases and at J to 4 bases, leaving 18 bases not matched to a gene. This CDR3 region has 18 residues. Germline assignment: CDR1 MNHEY and CDR2 SMNVEV (reference sequence).

This clonotype was counted a few times. The chain uses TRBV12-3 or TRBV12-4 and TRBJ1-1; no clear D gene. The CDR3 totals 13 residues. Trimming left V 1 base short and J 8 bases short, with 11 bases between. CDR3 sequence: CASSLVPWEEAFF. CDR3 nucleotides: TGTGCCAGCAGTTTAGTACCATGGGAGGAAGCTTTCTTT.

This clonotype has only a few counts. CDR3 region: CASSPFASGGVTGELFF. The DNA of the CDR3 is TGTGCCAGCAGTCCCTTCGCCAGCGGGGGGGTCACCGGGGAGCTGTTTTTT. The V gene is TRBV6-2 or TRBV6-3, the J gene TRBJ2-2; 10 positions agree with TRBD2. CDR3 length: 17 amino acids. The junction had 10 bases not matched to a gene; V was cut back by 5 bases and J by 4 bases. CDR1 and CDR2 from the germline V gene are MNHEY and SVGEGT.

V usage is TRBV20-1 and J usage is TRBJ1-2, with D tentatively TRBD1 (6 bases). V gave up 6 bases and J gave up 4 bases, with 9 bases separating them. The V gene's germline CDR1 is DFQATT and CDR2 SNEGSKA (reference sequence). The CDR3 covers 11 residues. CDR3 sequence (DNA): TGCAGTGCCCCGACAGGCTATGGCTACACCTTC. Translating it yields CSAPTGYGYTF.

This clonotype was seen once. The gene calls are TRBV4-1 and TRBJ2-7, with TRBD2 as a possible D gene (6 bases). V gave up 1 base and J gave up 0 bases, with 10 bases separating them. This CDR3 has 15 amino acids. CDR1 and CDR2 (germline): MGHRA, YSYEKL. The CDR3 loop reads CASSQAAGTSYEQYV. The CDR3 DNA sequence: TGCGCCAGCAGCCAAGCGGCGGGAACCTCCTACGAGCAGTACGTC.

This CDR3 reads CASSPDRGLIQPQHF. DNA of the CDR3: TGTGCCAGCAGCCCCGACAGGGGTTTAATTCAGCCCCAGCATTTT. The chain joins TRBV6-1 to TRBJ1-5, with 8 bases aligning to TRBD1. Germline assignment: CDR1 MNHNS and CDR2 SASEGT. There are 15 residues in the CDR3. V shed 6 bases and J 6 bases; nucleotides not matched to a gene: 10.

V gene TRBV29-1 combines with J gene TRBJ1-2; possible D gene TRBD1, 5 bases. The CDR3 loop spans 16 amino acids. The V end was cut by 0 bases, the J end by 5 bases, with 19 bases between. The germline V gene has CDR1 SQVTM and CDR2 ANQGSEA. The CDR3 bases are TGCAGCGTTGAAGATTTCCTGGGGCGGATAACATATGGCTACACCTTC. It yields the protein CSVEDFLGRITYGYTF.